The 24 T cell receptor beta chains in this list originate from one sample, sequenced in a study of cytomegalovirus exposure and HLA in healthy donors. The PCR had 60 Vbeta and 13 Jbeta primers. Assay: immunoSEQ multiplex PCR; the TCRdb copy retains only in-frame clones and omits some. The table for this sample gives under 90,000 clones. The sequencing sample was made of PBMCs. These receptor sequences come from a man aged 50 or older in good health and CMV-seropositive.

V gene TRBV10-3 combines with J gene TRBJ2-2; 13 nucleotides line up with TRBD2. The CDR3 length is 15 residues. The J segment lost 6 bases and the V segment lost 11 bases, leaving 9 bases of the junction unmatched. The germline CDR1 and CDR2 sequences are ENHRY and SYGVKD. CDR3 sequence: CASKGTSGMAGELFF. In DNA, the CDR3 is TGTGCCTCCAAGGGGACTAGCGGGATGGCCGGGGAGCTGTTTTTT.

This sequence joins TRBV4-2 and TRBJ2-7; weak D call: TRBD2 (6 bases). Trimming took 2 bases from V and 0 from J, leaving 14 bases between them. Germline CDR1 reads LGHNA; CDR2 reads YNFKEQ. This CDR3 has 16 amino acids. CDR3 sequence reads: CASSQTLAVSSYEQYF. CDR3 coding DNA: TGTGCCAGCAGCCAAACCTTAGCGGTTAGCTCCTACGAGCAGTACTTC.

This chain uses TRBV30 with TRBJ2-2, with 8 bases aligning to TRBD2. J lost 3 bases, V lost 2 bases, and 8 bases had no gene match. CDR1 GTSNPN and CDR2 SVGIG come from the germline V gene (reference sequence). The CDR3 runs 16 residues. CDR3 region: CAWSRPGLGDTGELFF. The CDR3 region has the DNA TGTGCCTGGAGTAGACCGGGACTAGGAGACACCGGGGAGCTGTTTTTT.

The chain carries TRBV27 and TRBJ1-2, with a tentative D call TRBD1 (6 bases). Germline V gene sequence: CDR1 MNHEY, CDR2 SMNVEV (reference sequence). Trimming took 5 bases from V and 7 from J, leaving 23 bases between them. This CDR3 is built from 16 residues. The CDR3 DNA follows: TGTGCCAGCAGTCACCTGGATAGGGGGGGAGAGGGTGGCTACACCTTC. As protein: CASSHLDRGGEGGYTF.

The rearrangement joins TRBV2 to TRBJ1-2; 9 bases map to TRBD1. J lost 6 bases, V lost 4 bases, and 3 bases had no gene match. Germline V gene sequence: CDR1 SNHLY, CDR2 FYNNEI. The CDR3 is 13 amino acids. This chain's CDR3 is CASSGDRADGYTF. In DNA form, the CDR3 reads TGTGCCAGCAGTGGGGACAGGGCGGATGGCTACACCTTC.

For the CDR3, the DNA is TGTGCCAGCAGCCAAGAGGATATTACGGGGGGGGCCTACGAGCAGTACTTC. It encodes CASSQEDITGGAYEQYF. The chain employs TRBV4-2 and TRBJ2-7; 8 nucleotides line up with TRBD2. Per germline, CDR1 LGHNA and CDR2 YNFKEQ. The trim removed 0 bases at V and 2 bases at J, leaving 9 bases unmatched. The CDR3 is 17 amino acids.

This sequence joins TRBV4-3 and TRBJ2-1; perhaps TRBD2 as D (6 bases). Germline CDR1 and CDR2: LGHNA and YSLEER. This CDR3 contains 14 residues. The germline V and J ends were trimmed by 4 bases and 8 bases, with 15 bases remaining between them. As DNA, the CDR3 is TGCGCCAGCAGCCCCAGGAGGGGATGGGATGAGCAGTTCTTC. Translation gives CASSPRRGWDEQFF.

The V and J genes are TRBV29-1 and TRBJ2-3; TRBD1 might be the D (6 bases). Germline CDR1 is SQVTM and CDR2 is ANQGSEA. Trimming took off 4 bases at V and 2 bases at J, with 19 bases between the two ends. The length of the CDR3 is 16 residues. CDR3 region: CSVVGAKLPHTDTQYF. CDR3 sequence (DNA): TGCAGCGTTGTGGGGGCCAAACTTCCGCACACAGATACGCAGTATTTT.

This sequence joins TRBV10-3 and TRBJ2-7; 9 nucleotides agree with TRBD1. J was trimmed by 0 bases and V by 7 bases; bases with no gene match: 1. Germline V lookup: CDR1 ENHRY, CDR2 SYGVKD. The CDR3 totals 13 residues. CDR3 protein: CAIKQGASYEQYV. CDR3 coding DNA: TGTGCCATCAAACAGGGGGCCTCCTACGAGCAGTACGTC.

The gene calls are TRBV7-2 and TRBJ2-7; 12 bases are shared with TRBD2. The ends lost 5 bases at V and 2 bases at J; junction bases unmatched: 4. CDR3 length: 15 amino acids. From germline, CDR1 is SGHTA and CDR2 FQGNSA. CDR3 protein: CASSRTSGDAYEQYF. CDR3 coding DNA: TGTGCCAGCAGCCGGACTAGCGGGGACGCCTACGAGCAGTACTTC.

Details on this clone: The identical CDR3 is also encoded by other nucleotide sequences in the sample. This sequence joins TRBV7-2 and TRBJ1-2; 9 positions match TRBD1. In germline, CDR1 is SGHTA, CDR2 FQGNSA. J gave up 4 bases and V 4 bases, and 4 bases lay outside the gene matches. The length of the CDR3 is 14 residues. The CDR3 spells CASSSGQGAYGYTF. The DNA of the CDR3 is TGTGCCAGCAGCTCGGGACAGGGAGCCTATGGCTACACCTTC.

The genes are TRBV5-5 and TRBJ2-4, with D hard to call. CDR3 size: 16 residues. Looked up from germline, CDR1 is SGHKS and CDR2 is YYEKEE (reference sequence). V lost 0 bases to trimming and J lost 1 base, with 11 bases between them. The CDR3 DNA reads TGTGCCAGCAGCTTGGGGCCTCCGTCTGCCAAAAACATTCAGTACTTC. Residues: CASSLGPPSAKNIQYF.

The chain recombines TRBV10-3 with TRBJ2-2; 10 bases agree with TRBD1. The CDR3 is 14 amino acids. Germline V gene sequence: CDR1 ENHRY, CDR2 SYGVKD. Trimming cost V 5 bases and J 6 bases; bases outside gene matches: 3. This chain's CDR3 is CAISNGQGAGELFF. The CDR3, as DNA: TGTGCCATCAGTAACGGACAGGGGGCCGGGGAGCTGTTTTTT.

The rearrangement uses TRBV27 and TRBJ2-2; D ambiguous. This CDR3 comprises 17 residues. From germline, CDR1 is MNHEY and CDR2 SMNVEV (reference sequence). V dropped 6 bases and J dropped 0 bases, with 17 bases sitting between them. CDR3 residues: CASSPTPGNTNTGELFF. Here the CDR3 DNA reads TGTGCCAGCAGCCCAACTCCCGGTAATACGAACACCGGGGAGCTGTTTTTT.

The chain couples TRBV28 to TRBJ2-7; the match to TRBD2 covers 12 bases. Germline values: CDR1 MDHEN, CDR2 SYDVKM. The V gene end was trimmed by 5 bases and the J gene end by 6 bases; junction bases not matched to a gene: 5. This CDR3 is 14 amino acids long. The CDR3 loop is CASSARLAGVEQYV. CDR3 DNA sequence: TGTGCCAGCAGTGCTCGACTAGCGGGAGTCGAGCAGTACGTC.

This chain uses TRBV7-9 with TRBJ1-1; D gene unclear. The germline V gene has CDR1 SEHNR and CDR2 FQNEAQ (reference sequence). The CDR3 runs 13 residues. Trimming pared 3 bases from V and 3 bases from J, leaving 8 bases between. DNA of the CDR3: TGTGCCAGCAGCTTTCCCGGGGACACTGAAGCTTTCTTT. The encoded protein is CASSFPGDTEAFF.

The V gene is TRBV5-4, the J gene TRBJ2-5, with D perhaps TRBD2 (6 bases). V was clipped by 9 bases and J by 0 bases, with 15 bases between them. CDR1 and CDR2 from the germline V gene are SGHNT and YYREEE (reference sequence). This CDR3 spans 14 amino acids. This chain's CDR3 is CATVSGPYQETQYF. CDR3 coding DNA: TGTGCCACGGTTAGCGGACCGTACCAAGAGACCCAGTACTTC.

The chain employs TRBV15 and TRBJ2-1, with TRBD2 as a possible D gene (5 bases). CDR1 and CDR2 from the germline V gene are LNHNV and YYDKDF (reference sequence). This CDR3 region has 15 residues. Trimming cost V 1 base and J 8 bases, with 15 bases left between them. This CDR3 is CATSRGPDRGDEQFF. CDR3 coding DNA: TGTGCCACCAGCAGAGGGCCGGATCGGGGAGATGAGCAGTTCTTC.

This chain's CDR3 is CASSLYRVTEAFF. The CDR3 DNA reads as TGTGCCAGCAGCTTATACAGGGTCACTGAAGCTTTCTTT. V and J are TRBV7-9 and TRBJ1-1; maybe TRBD1 (6 bases). The CDR3 has 13 amino acids. The V gene lost 2 bases and the J gene lost 4 bases, with 8 bases spanning the gap. Germline CDR1 and CDR2: SEHNR and FQNEAQ (reference sequence).

The CDR3, as DNA: TGTGCCAGCAGTGATGACAGCTACGAGCAGTACGTC. It is translated as CASSDDSYEQYV. The chain combines TRBV6-4 with TRBJ2-7; possibly TRBD1 for D (5 bases). The germline gives CDR1 MRHNA, CDR2 SNTAGT. The V end lost 3 bases, the J end lost 3 bases, and 6 bases lay between the germline ends. The CDR3 runs 12 residues.

The chain is built from TRBV9 and TRBJ2-3; D is ambiguous. The CDR3 consists of 16 residues. V gave up 3 bases and J gave up 0 bases, with 14 bases separating them. The germline V gene has CDR1 SGDLS and CDR2 YYNGEE. The CDR3 DNA reads TGTGCCAGCAGCGCATTCAAATCCAGAAGCACAGATACGCAGTATTTT. Translated, it gives CASSAFKSRSTDTQYF.

The V gene is TRBV7-3, the J gene TRBJ2-2; no firm D call. The CDR3 sequence is 12 residues long. Germline loops: CDR1 SGHTA, CDR2 FQGTGA. The V gene lost 5 bases and the J gene lost 2 bases, with 3 bases spanning the gap. DNA of the CDR3: TGTGCCAGCAGCACAAACACCGGGGAGCTGTTTTTT. Residues: CASSTNTGELFF.

V and J are TRBV7-2 and TRBJ1-3; the D is unclear. The CDR3 has 14 amino acids. V was pared by 2 bases and J by 8 bases, with 13 bases between. Looked up from germline, CDR1 is SGHTA and CDR2 is FQGNSA. Here the CDR3 DNA reads TGTGCCAGCAGCTTATCCGAAGCGTTCTACACCATATATTTT. Translated, it gives CASSLSEAFYTIYF.

J is TRBJ1-2 and V is TRBV5-6; D call uncertain. Germline CDR1 reads SGHDT; CDR2 reads YYEEEE. V gave up 4 bases and J gave up 3 bases, with 10 bases separating them. The CDR3 totals 13 residues. The CDR3 DNA follows: TGTGCCAGCAGCGAGACATCGGACTATGGCTACACCTTC. Amino acids: CASSETSDYGYTF.